Shown below are 12 T cell receptor beta chains from a single sample sequenced in a study of radiation and T cells in renal cell carcinoma. Sequencing used immunoSEQ multiplex PCR; TCRdb keeps in-frame clones, though not all of them. The sample carries about 140,000 clones, over 65% recorded once. Time point given: baseline pretreatment blood. The treatment was: 15 Gy SBRT to primary tumor, nephrectomy 4 weeks later. Sequencing used blood, obtained from a patient whose treatment included radiotherapy and nephrectomy. The receptors originated from a woman between 50 and 59 years old with renal cell carcinoma.

The V call is TRBV7-9, the J call TRBJ2-5, with TRBD1 identical over 8 bases. The CDR3 sequence is 14 residues long. Germline values: CDR1 SEHNR, CDR2 FQNEAQ (reference sequence). V lost 4 bases and J lost 4; bases outside the gene matches: 5. CDR3 nucleotides: TGTGCCAGCAGCTCAGGACAGGGTCGAGAGACCCAGTACTTC. Amino acid sequence: CASSSGQGRETQYF.

This chain uses TRBV4-3 with TRBJ2-7; 12 nucleotides agree with TRBD2. Germline assignment: CDR1 LGHNA and CDR2 YSLEER. V lost 5 bases and J lost 0; bases outside the gene matches: 8. The CDR3 totals 17 residues. CDR3 protein: CASSVQTSGRVSYEQYF. In nucleotides, the CDR3 is TGCGCCAGCAGCGTGCAGACTAGCGGGAGAGTCTCCTACGAGCAGTACTTC.

This clone was seen more than once but under ten times. The V gene is TRBV19, the J gene TRBJ2-5, with D tentatively TRBD1 or TRBD2 (5 bases each). Germline loops: CDR1 LNHDA, CDR2 SQIVND (reference sequence). The CDR3 is made up of 13 amino acids. The germline V and J ends were trimmed by 5 bases and 8 bases, with 15 bases remaining between them. The CDR3: CASSVQGRQTQYF. In DNA form, the CDR3 reads TGTGCCAGTAGTGTGCAGGGACGACAAACCCAGTACTTC.

The table lists this clone with a few counts. V gene TRBV19 combines with J gene TRBJ1-5, with a weak D call TRBD1 (6 bases). Trimming took off 6 bases at V and 9 bases at J, with 15 bases between the two ends. The CDR3 loop spans 13 amino acids. Germline values: CDR1 LNHDA, CDR2 SQIVND (reference sequence). The CDR3 reads CASRTDRLWPQHF. CDR3 DNA sequence: TGTGCCAGTAGAACGGACAGATTATGGCCCCAGCATTTT.

The CDR3 nucleotides read TGTGCCAGCAGCCACGACAGCAACACTGAAGCTTTCTTT. It is translated as CASSHDSNTEAFF. The V gene is TRBV5-8, the J gene TRBJ1-1, with a possible D match to TRBD1 (5 bases). Trimming stripped 4 bases from V and 2 bases from J, with 9 bases between. CDR1 SGHTS and CDR2 YDEGEE come from the germline V gene. This CDR3 spans 13 amino acids.

J is TRBJ1-1 and V is TRBV19; 8 nucleotides agree with TRBD1. The CDR3 extends over 14 amino acids. V dropped 7 bases and J dropped 1; count of bases not matched to a gene: 5. Per the germline V gene, CDR1 is LNHDA and CDR2 is SQIVND (reference sequence). The CDR3 sequence is CASIGGQANTEAFF. CDR3 DNA sequence: TGTGCCAGTATCGGGGGACAGGCGAACACTGAAGCTTTCTTT.

V is TRBV7-9 and J is TRBJ2-7; the match to TRBD2 covers 9 bases. The J segment lost 8 bases and the V segment lost 4 bases, leaving 6 bases of the junction unmatched. CDR3 length: 13 amino acids. Germline CDR1 reads SEHNR; CDR2 reads FQNEAQ (reference sequence). CDR3 in DNA: TGTGCCAGCAGCTCAGCGGGGGGTTGGAAGCAGTACTTC. It codes for CASSSAGGWKQYF.

This clone was recorded a few times. The chain recombines TRBV2 with TRBJ2-2, with TRBD1 matching 8 bases. The germline V gene has CDR1 SNHLY and CDR2 FYNNEI. Germline trimming cut 3 bases from V and 2 bases from J; bases unmatched to any gene: 2. The CDR3 runs 15 residues. The CDR3 loop reads CASSEDRVNTGELFF. As DNA, the CDR3 is TGTGCCAGCAGTGAGGACAGGGTCAACACCGGGGAGCTGTTTTTT.

The V call is TRBV5-6, the J call TRBJ1-4; no reliable D call. The CDR3 loop spans 19 amino acids. V lost 1 base, J lost 0 bases, and 19 bases lay in between. CDR1 and CDR2 (germline): SGHDT, YYEEEE. The chain's CDR3 is CASSLKVFFGAATNEKLFF. CDR3 coding DNA: TGTGCCAGCAGCTTGAAGGTCTTCTTCGGAGCTGCAACTAATGAAAAACTGTTTTTT.

The rearrangement links TRBV28 to TRBJ1-2; no clear D. Germline V gene sequence: CDR1 MDHEN, CDR2 SYDVKM. This CDR3 has 12 amino acids. V gave up 3 bases and J gave up 5 bases, with 7 bases separating them. CDR3 nucleotides: TGTGCCAGCAGTTTTCAGGAGTATGGCTACACCTTC. It translates to CASSFQEYGYTF.

This chain uses TRBV9 with TRBJ2-5; no definite D call. The J call is doubtful: the DNA matches TRBJ2-7 better. The CDR3 contains 14 residues. Looked up from germline, CDR1 is SGDLS and CDR2 is YYNGEE. The CDR3 DNA sequence: TGTGCCAGCAGCGTAGATCCGAAACCCTACGAGCAGTACTTC. It encodes CASSVDPKPYEQYF.

The chain is built from TRBV29-1 and TRBJ1-1; D gene unclear. The ends were cut back, 7 bases at V and 6 bases at J, with 3 bases in the middle. This CDR3 has 8 amino acids. CDR1 is SQVTM and CDR2 is ANQGSEA in the germline V gene. The DNA of the CDR3 is TGCAGCGGGCCTGAAGCTTTCTTT. This gives the protein CSGPEAFF.